This T cell receptor beta chain appears in the sequencing data of a study of cytomegalovirus exposure and HLA in healthy donors. Notes on the study in general: In a later analysis, a missense DCLRE1C variant was linked to TCR beta V- and J-gene trimming. Later work associated around 18,000 TCR beta sequences with HLA alleles at 0.05 false discovery rate. Earlier analysis found most TCR beta V segments productive about 87% or about 30% of the time.

The PCR had 60 Vbeta and 13 Jbeta primers. Some clones are missing from TCRdb's copy, which holds only in-frame ones; the method was immunoSEQ multiplex PCR. The sample gives some 200,000 clones, 75% to 85% of which show up once; 0.6% to 0.7% is in the top ten. Germline loops: CDR1 MGHRA, CDR2 YSYEKL. V lost 4 bases and J 5 bases, leaving 20 bases between the germline ends. CDR3 size: 16 residues. As to this clone: What it binds is unknown.

The sequence derives from a boy between 5 and 17 years old in good health and CMV-seronegative. This sequence joins TRBV4-1 and TRBJ1-1, with a tentative D call TRBD1 (5 bases). The specimen was PBMCs. The CDR3 loop is CASSPLTGVWSTEAFF. CDR3 in DNA: TGCGCCAGCAGCCCCCTAACGGGGGTATGGAGTACTGAAGCTTTCTTT.